These 12 T cell receptor beta chains came from one sample sequenced in a study of T cells in Graves' hyperthyroidism and ophthalmopathy. TCR beta CDR3 region amplification was performed from RNA transcripts. With the HTBI primer set, the TCR CDR3 went through a first round of RT-PCR. MiXCR was run by TCRdb on the multiplex PCR reads, yielding one entry per CDR3 protein. The sample records about 560,000 distinct CDR3 sequences, 16% being singletons. Sequencing was carried out using blood. Receptors originate from a woman between 18 and 29 years old with Graves' hyperthyroidism.

This clonotype was seen a handful of times. A read error is possible here, since a much larger clone lies one base away. The chain recombines TRBV7-2 with TRBJ2-3; tentatively, D is TRBD2 (6 bases). CDR1 is SGHTA, CDR2 FQGNSA, per germline. This CDR3 has 15 amino acids. V was cut by 1 base and J by 1 base, with 9 bases left in between. CDR3 DNA sequence: TGTGCCAGCAGCTTAGATGGCGGGGGCACAGATACGCAGTATTTT. Encoded protein: CASSLDGGGTDTQYF.

The rearrangement joins TRBV7-2 to TRBJ2-3; TRBD1 matches 7 bases. With V trimmed by 4 bases and J by 3 bases, 4 bases remained unmatched. The CDR3 sequence is 14 residues long. Germline CDR1 and CDR2: SGHTA and FQGNSA. For the CDR3, the DNA is TGTGCCAGCAGCTCCTCCAGGGGGACAGATACGCAGTATTTT. Its protein product is CASSSSRGTDTQYF.

Turning to this clonotype: Possible read error: a much larger clone is one base away. The chain recombines TRBV7-9 with TRBJ1-2; 7 bases agree with TRBD1. This CDR3 has 16 residues. Germline V gives CDR1 SEHNR, CDR2 FQNEAQ (reference sequence). The CDR3 region has the DNA TGTGCCAGCAGCCCAAGGGACAGAGAGGTCTACTATGGCCACACCTTC. It yields the protein CASSPRDREVYYGHTF.

The chain uses TRBV29-1 and TRBJ1-2; D unresolved. CDR1 is SQVTM and CDR2 is ANQGSEA in the germline V gene. The CDR3 length is 16 residues. V was shortened by 3 bases and J by 5 bases, with 22 bases between the two germline ends. The CDR3: CSVEKGDIDLGYGYTF. In nucleotides, the CDR3 is TGCAGCGTTGAGAAGGGAGATATTGACCTGGGGTATGGCTACACCTTC.

This clonotype was seen a handful of times. V usage is TRBV28 and J usage is TRBJ1-2; D ambiguous. Germline CDR1 reads MDHEN; CDR2 reads SYDVKM. CDR3 size: 14 residues. V was shortened by 5 bases and J by 5 bases, with 15 bases between the two germline ends. The CDR3 region is CASSQAYLPYGYTF. The CDR3 DNA follows: TGTGCCAGCAGTCAGGCCTATCTCCCGTATGGCTACACCTTC.

At least ten counts were recorded for this clonotype. The J gene is TRBJ2-3, the V gene TRBV28; 7 bases are a match to TRBD2. The J segment lost 2 bases and the V segment lost 6 bases, leaving 8 bases of the junction unmatched. CDR1 MDHEN and CDR2 SYDVKM come from the germline V gene. CDR3 length: 15 residues. CDR3 in amino acids: CASSPRERDTDTQYF. CDR3 nucleotide sequence: TGTGCCAGCAGCCCCCGCGAGCGGGACACAGATACGCAGTATTTT. Based on the CDR3 plus reference TRBV28 and TRBJ2-3, the full variable domain is DVKVTQSSRYLVKRTGEKVFLECVQDMDHENMFWYRQDPGLGLRLIYFSYDVKMKEKGDIPEGYSVSREKKERFSLILESASTNQTSMYLCASSPRERDTDTQYFGPGTRLTVL.

The chain has TRBV29-1 and TRBJ1-1, with D possibly TRBD1 on 5 matching bases. This CDR3 region has 14 residues. V was cut by 4 bases and J by 4 bases, with 16 bases left in between. The germline V gene has CDR1 SQVTM and CDR2 ANQGSEA. CDR3 sequence: CSVARTGMGTEAFF. As DNA, the CDR3 is TGCAGCGTTGCCAGAACAGGAATGGGCACTGAAGCTTTCTTT.

This chain connects TRBV12-3 or TRBV12-4 to TRBJ2-7, with 11 bases fitting TRBD2. V dropped 1 base and J dropped 4; count of bases not matched to a gene: 3. CDR3 size: 15 residues. As DNA, the CDR3 is TGTGCCAGCAGTTTAGTCCCTAGCGGGAGGTACGAGCAGTACTTC. Residues: CASSLVPSGRYEQYF.

A few counts support this clonotype. This chain connects TRBV29-1 to TRBJ1-2; D not certain. Per the germline V gene, CDR1 is SQVTM and CDR2 is ANQGSEA. The CDR3 length is 14 residues. Between the trimmed V and J ends, which lost 2 bases and 7 bases, there was a span of 17 bases. The CDR3 region is CSVERFGLVGGYTF. CDR3 DNA sequence: TGCAGCGTTGAACGGTTCGGGCTGGTGGGTGGCTACACCTTC. Variable domain in full (rest from reference TRBV29-1 and TRBJ1-2): SAVISQKPSRDICQRGTSLTIQCQVDSQVTMMFWYRQQPGQSLTLIATANQGSEATYESGFVIDKFPISRPNLTFSTLTVSNMSPEDSSIYLCSVERFGLVGGYTFGSGTRLTVV.

The gene calls are TRBV20-1 and TRBJ2-3; no reliable D call. This CDR3 has 14 residues. Per the germline V gene, CDR1 is DFQATT and CDR2 is SNEGSKA (reference sequence). Trimming stripped 6 bases from V and 2 bases from J, with 15 bases between. The CDR3 loop is CSAETIGSTDTQYF. CDR3 in DNA: TGCAGTGCCGAAACGATTGGATCCACAGATACGCAGTATTTT.

This clonotype was observed at least ten times. CDR3 bases: TGTGCCAGCAGTCCAGCGGGAGGGATGCAAGAGACCCAGTACTTC. It is translated as CASSPAGGMQETQYF. The chain joins TRBV2 to TRBJ2-5; 10 bases agree with TRBD2. The germline V gene has CDR1 SNHLY and CDR2 FYNNEI. CDR3 length equals 15 residues. V lost 5 bases, J lost 2 bases, and 5 bases stayed unmatched.

This clonotype was recorded at least ten times. This chain's CDR3 is CASSLFQGQGRGYTF. CDR3 DNA: TGTGCCAGCAGTTTATTCCAGGGACAGGGGAGAGGCTACACCTTC. The genes are TRBV28 and TRBJ1-2, with 10 bases that match TRBD1. This CDR3 has 15 residues. With V trimmed by 1 base and J by 8 bases, 7 bases remained unmatched. From germline, CDR1 is MDHEN and CDR2 SYDVKM.